These T cell receptor beta chains were read from a single sample in a study of neoadjuvant anti-PD-1 for oral cavity cancer. Measured with immunoSEQ multiplex PCR; TCRdb has only the in-frame clones, and not every one. The sample carries around 17,000 clones, 65% recorded once. The sequencing used PBMCs, collected before nivolumab (anti-PD-1) treatment. These receptors came from a person between 40 and 85 years old with oral cavity squamous cell carcinoma. Each CDR3 is given with its conserved first and last residue. The D gene is left open where the match is weak. A clone size is listed for some rows: how often the clone was seen (once, few, many), or a class if it is expanded.

j_call v_call d_call clone_size cdr3_nt cdr3_aa
TRBJ1-2 TRBV9 TRBD1 . TGTGCCAGCAGCGGATACAGGGACAGGTATGGCTACACCTTC CASSGYRDRYGYTF
TRBJ1-2 TRBV2 . . TGTGCCAGCAGTGTCTACACTAACTATGGCTACACCTTC CASSVYTNYGYTF
TRBJ1-5 TRBV30 . few TGTGCCTGGAGTGTAGGGACAACCTTGGGACAGCCCCAGCATTTT CAWSVGTTLGQPQHF
TRBJ1-2 TRBV5-1 TRBD1 . TGCGCCAGCAGCTTGGAGGGACAGGGAGGGGATGGCTACACCTTC CASSLEGQGGDGYTF
TRBJ2-7 TRBV6-5 TRBD2 . TGTGCCAGCAGTAACCTACTAGCGGGAGTGGAGCAGTACTTC CASSNLLAGVEQYF
TRBJ2-7 TRBV2 . . TGTGCCAGTCGGGATCCCGTTCTCCACGAGCAGTACTTC CASRDPVLHEQYF
TRBJ2-1 TRBV7-9 TRBD2 . TGTGCCAGCAGCTTAGCGGGTGGACTAGCGGGAGGTGAGCAGTTCTTC CASSLAGGLAGGEQFF
TRBJ1-2 TRBV19 TRBD1 few TGTGCCAGTAGTGCCAGACAGGGGGATGGCTACACCTTC CASSARQGDGYTF
TRBJ1-2 TRBV6-5 . . TGTGCCAGCGGGGCGCCGGGGCTAGGTTATGGCTACACCTTC CASGAPGLGYGYTF
TRBJ2-6 TRBV30 . . TGTGCCTGGAGGCACTCTGGGGCCAACGTCCTGACTTTC CAWRHSGANVLTF
TRBJ2-3 TRBV7-9 . . TGTGCCAGCAGCTCCGGGACACACCACGGAGATACGCAGTATTTT CASSSGTHHGDTQYF
TRBJ2-3 TRBV2 . . TGTGCCAGCAGGGCCCTAGGGGATACGCAGTATTTT CASRALGDTQYF
TRBJ1-5 TRBV28 TRBD1 few TGTGCCAGCACCTCTTCGACAGGGCGGGTTGAGAATCAGCCCCAGCATTTT CASTSSTGRVENQPQHF
TRBJ2-3 TRBV6-6 TRBD1 . TGTGCCAGCACCACACAGGGGTCGGCAGATACGCAGTATTTT CASTTQGSADTQYF
TRBJ2-7 TRBV19 TRBD1 . TGTGCCAGTAGTAAGGGACAGAGTATCTACGAGCAGTACTTC CASSKGQSIYEQYF
TRBJ2-7 TRBV5-4 . . TGTGCCAGCAGTACAAAGGGAGACGGTTACGAGCAGTACTTC CASSTKGDGYEQYF
TRBJ2-5 TRBV5-1 TRBD2 . TGCGCCAGCAGCTTGCGGGAGGGGCACCAAGAGACCCAGTACTTC CASSLREGHQETQYF
TRBJ1-1 TRBV10-3 . few TGTGCCATCAGATCGAACACTGAAGCTTTCTTT CAIRSNTEAFF
TRBJ2-3 TRBV5-1 . . TGCGCCAGCAGCTTGGACGGTCAGAGCACAGATACGCAGTATTTT CASSLDGQSTDTQYF
TRBJ2-4 TRBV14 . . TGTGCCAGCAGCCAAGATGCCCTAGCCAAAAACATTCAGTACTTC CASSQDALAKNIQYF
TRBJ2-7 TRBV10-2 TRBD2 . TGCGCCAGCAGTGAAGGGCGGGAGGGTTACGAGCAGTACTTC CASSEGREGYEQYF
TRBJ1-2 TRBV10-3 . . TGTGCCATCAGTGAGTCCCAAAGGGCTTGGGGCTACACCTTC CAISESQRAWGYTF
TRBJ2-1 TRBV29-1 TRBD2 . TGCAGCGTTAGGACTAGCGGATATTACAATGAGCAGTTCTTC CSVRTSGYYNEQFF
TRBJ2-1 TRBV29-1 . . TGCAGCGTTCCGGAGGGGGGTTACAATGAGCAGTTCTTC CSVPEGGYNEQFF
TRBJ1-2 TRBV6-5 . . TGTGCCAGCAGACCCCAGGAAGACGGCTACACCTTC CASRPQEDGYTF
TRBJ2-2 TRBV7-3 . few TGTGCCAGCAGCCGGACCTCTAATCTACCGGCCACCGGGGAGCTGTTTTTT CASSRTSNLPATGELFF
TRBJ2-6 TRBV6-4 . . TGTGCCAGCAGTGCGGCCGCGGGCTCCAAACTTTCTGGGGCCAACGTCCTGACTTTC CASSAAAGSKLSGANVLTF
TRBJ2-6 TRBV10-2 . . TGCGCCAGCGATGGCTCTGGGGCCAACGTCCTGACTTTC CASDGSGANVLTF
TRBJ2-2 TRBV6-6 . . TGTGCCAGCAGTTTCCCCTCGGAGGCTCTCGGGGAGCTGTTTTTT CASSFPSEALGELFF
TRBJ1-5 TRBV29-1 . few TGCAGCGTTGCAGGTAGCAATCAGCCCCAGCATTTT CSVAGSNQPQHF
TRBJ2-3 TRBV4-1 TRBD1 . TGCGCCAGCAGCCACATACTCCGGGACAGGGCTAGCACAGATACGCAGTATTTT CASSHILRDRASTDTQYF
TRBJ2-2 TRBV5-6 . . TGTGCCAGCAGCGGCTTTGGCGGGGAGCTGTTTTTT CASSGFGGELFF
TRBJ1-1 TRBV9 . once TGTGCCAGCAGCGTAGACGGGCAGGCTGAAGCTTTCTTT CASSVDGQAEAFF
TRBJ2-3 TRBV10-3 . . TGTGCCATCAGTGAGTCTTACAGGGAAACAGATACGCAGTATTTT CAISESYRETDTQYF
TRBJ2-1 TRBV19 TRBD1 few TGTGCCAGTAGTACGGGACAGAGCTCCTACAATGAGCAGTTCTTC CASSTGQSSYNEQFF
TRBJ2-7 TRBV11-3 . . TGTGCCAGCAGCTTAGATGGGGGCTACGAGCAGTACTTC CASSLDGGYEQYF
TRBJ2-7 TRBV7-9 . few TGTGCCAGCAGCTTTACTACGTCCTACGAGCAGTACTTC CASSFTTSYEQYF
TRBJ2-7 TRBV27 TRBD2 . TGTGCCAGCAGGCGCGGGACTAGCGGGAGCTACGAGCAGTACTTC CASRRGTSGSYEQYF
TRBJ1-4 TRBV28 TRBD1 . TGTGCCAGCGGGGCACAGGGGGTCATTGAAAAACTGTTTTTT CASGAQGVIEKLFF
TRBJ2-2 TRBV28 TRBD2 . TGTGCCAGCAGGGACAGCGGGAGGGTCACCGGGGAGCTGTTTTTT CASRDSGRVTGELFF
TRBJ1-2 TRBV27 TRBD1 few TGTGCCAGCAGTCCCTGGGGACAGGACTATGGCTACACCTTC CASSPWGQDYGYTF
TRBJ2-3 TRBV30 . . TGTGCCTGGAGTGGTGACAGAGGGACGCAGTATTTT CAWSGDRGTQYF
TRBJ1-1 TRBV18 . few TGTGCCAGCTCACCAAGTAGGTCGGGGTACACTGAAGCTTTCTTT CASSPSRSGYTEAFF
TRBJ1-2 TRBV28 . few TGTGCCAGCAGTTCTACCCCGGCCAACTATGGCTACACCTTC CASSSTPANYGYTF
TRBJ2-6 TRBV19 TRBD1 few TGTGCCAGTAGGCAAACGGGACAGACCTCTGGGGCCAACGTCCTGACTTTC CASRQTGQTSGANVLTF
TRBJ1-3 TRBV7-8 . . TGTGCCAGCAGCTTCGAGGAGGGGCGTGGAAACACCATATATTTT CASSFEEGRGNTIYF
TRBJ2-2 TRBV7-9 . . TGTGCCAGCAGCTCCGGGACCCGGGAAGCCGGGGAGCTGTTTTTT CASSSGTREAGELFF
TRBJ1-2 TRBV11-2 TRBD1 few TGTGCCAGCAGCTTAGAGGTCTTTTTAGGGGGCGCCGAAAGGACCTTC CASSLEVFLGGAERTF
TRBJ1-1 TRBV6-5 . . TGTGCCAGCAGCTACCAGGACGGGGAAGCTTTCTTT CASSYQDGEAFF
TRBJ1-2 TRBV2 TRBD1 . TGTGCCAGCAGTGAAATGTCAGGGGGGTACTATGGCTACACCTTC CASSEMSGGYYGYTF
TRBJ1-4 TRBV11-2 . . TGTGCCAGCAGCCCAGGGCGCGAAAAACTGTTTTTT CASSPGREKLFF
TRBJ2-7 TRBV7-8 . once TGTGCCAGCAGCTTAATGTCAGGCATTAGCACCTACGAGCAGTACTTC CASSLMSGISTYEQYF
TRBJ2-1 TRBV2 TRBD2 . TGTGCCAGCTACGGCGGGAGGACCTACAATGAGCAGTTCTTC CASYGGRTYNEQFF
TRBJ2-5 TRBV7-3 . . TGTGCCAGCAGCTTGGTAGCTTCCCAAGAGACCCAGTACTTC CASSLVASQETQYF